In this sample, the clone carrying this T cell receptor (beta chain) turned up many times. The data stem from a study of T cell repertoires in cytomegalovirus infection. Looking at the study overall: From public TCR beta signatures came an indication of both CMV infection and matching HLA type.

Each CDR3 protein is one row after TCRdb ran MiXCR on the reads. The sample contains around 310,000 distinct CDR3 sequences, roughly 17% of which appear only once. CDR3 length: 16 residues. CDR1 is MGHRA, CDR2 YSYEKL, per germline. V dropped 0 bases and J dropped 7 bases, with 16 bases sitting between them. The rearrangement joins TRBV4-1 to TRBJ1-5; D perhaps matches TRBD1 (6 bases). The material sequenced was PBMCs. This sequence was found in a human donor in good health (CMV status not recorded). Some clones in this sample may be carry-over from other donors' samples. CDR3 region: CASSQDQAGVGQPQHF. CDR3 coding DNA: TGCGCCAGCAGCCAAGATCAGGCAGGGGTCGGACAGCCCCAGCATTTT.